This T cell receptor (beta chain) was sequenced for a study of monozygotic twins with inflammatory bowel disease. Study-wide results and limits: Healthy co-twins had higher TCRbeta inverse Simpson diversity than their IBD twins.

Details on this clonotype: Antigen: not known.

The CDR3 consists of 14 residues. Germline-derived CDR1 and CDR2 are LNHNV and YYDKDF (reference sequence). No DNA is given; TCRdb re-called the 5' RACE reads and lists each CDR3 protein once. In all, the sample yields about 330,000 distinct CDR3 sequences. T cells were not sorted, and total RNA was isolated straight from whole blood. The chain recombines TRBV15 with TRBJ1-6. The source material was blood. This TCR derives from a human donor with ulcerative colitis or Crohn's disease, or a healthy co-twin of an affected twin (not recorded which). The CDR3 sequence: CATSRAATNSPLHF.